These T cell receptor beta chains were read from a single sample in a study of shared clonotypes between healthy human individuals. Clones were sequenced by immunoSEQ multiplex PCR, and TCRdb holds only the in-frame ones, with some missing. The top ten clones hold about 0.41% of a sample with 2 million to 2.5 million clones, 92% of them seen once. Sequenced sample: naive CD4+ T cells from PBMCs. These receptors were collected from a man aged 18 to 29 in good health. Some clones in this sample may be carry-over from other donors' samples. Both conserved end residues are part of each CDR3. Each record gives: J gene, D gene, V gene, clone size, CDR3 protein, CDR3 DNA. The D gene is left open where the match is weak. Size values are once, few and many counts, or a class for expanded clones, and some rows have none.

j_gene: TRBJ2-5
d_gene: .
v_gene: TRBV5-1
abundance: .
CDR3aa: CASSFQGETQYF
CDR3nt: TGCGCCAGCAGCTTCCAGGGTGAGACCCAGTACTTC

j_gene: TRBJ1-5
d_gene: .
v_gene: TRBV2
abundance: .
CDR3aa: CASSGEVGNQPQHF
CDR3nt: TGTGCCAGCAGTGGGGAAGTAGGAAATCAGCCCCAGCATTTT

j_gene: TRBJ2-4
d_gene: TRBD2
v_gene: TRBV4-1
abundance: .
CDR3aa: CASSQGGGAKNIQYF
CDR3nt: TGCGCCAGCAGCCAAGGGGGGGGAGCCAAAAACATTCAGTACTTC

j_gene: TRBJ1-5
d_gene: .
v_gene: TRBV19
abundance: .
CDR3aa: CASSIGWGRDNQPQHF
CDR3nt: TGTGCCAGTAGTATTGGGTGGGGAAGGGACAATCAGCCCCAGCATTTT

j_gene: TRBJ2-5
d_gene: TRBD1
v_gene: TRBV28
abundance: .
CDR3aa: CASRGRGETQYF
CDR3nt: TGTGCTTCAAGGGGGCGAGGGGAGACCCAGTACTTC

j_gene: TRBJ2-7
d_gene: .
v_gene: TRBV4-1
abundance: .
CDR3aa: CASSQDPGGGSYEQYF
CDR3nt: TGCGCCAGCAGCCAAGACCCCGGTGGGGGCTCCTACGAGCAGTACTTC

j_gene: TRBJ2-7
d_gene: TRBD2
v_gene: TRBV5-4
abundance: .
CDR3aa: CASSAAGGRSYEQYF
CDR3nt: TGTGCCAGCAGCGCGGCGGGGGGACGCTCCTACGAGCAGTACTTC

j_gene: TRBJ1-1
d_gene: .
v_gene: TRBV18
abundance: .
CDR3aa: CASSRPGSLNTEAFF
CDR3nt: TGTGCCAGCTCACGCCCAGGGAGTTTGAACACTGAAGCTTTCTTT

j_gene: TRBJ1-1
d_gene: .
v_gene: TRBV5-1
abundance: .
CDR3aa: CASSFLAGMNTEAFF
CDR3nt: TGCGCCAGCAGCTTTCTCGCAGGGATGAACACTGAAGCTTTCTTT

j_gene: TRBJ2-1
d_gene: .
v_gene: TRBV6-1
abundance: .
CDR3aa: CASQGRSYNEQFF
CDR3nt: TGTGCCAGCCAGGGCCGCTCCTACAATGAGCAGTTCTTC

j_gene: TRBJ1-1
d_gene: .
v_gene: TRBV19
abundance: once
CDR3aa: CASSSGRANMNTEAFF
CDR3nt: TGTGCCAGTAGTTCCGGACGGGCCAACATGAACACTGAAGCTTTCTTT

j_gene: TRBJ2-1
d_gene: TRBD1
v_gene: TRBV27
abundance: .
CDR3aa: CASTPAGTAFEQFF
CDR3nt: TGTGCCAGCACCCCCGCCGGGACAGCCTTTGAGCAGTTCTTC

j_gene: TRBJ1-2
d_gene: .
v_gene: TRBV29-1
abundance: .
CDR3aa: CSVDPPTGPNTLNYGYTF
CDR3nt: TGCAGCGTTGACCCCCCTACGGGACCGAATACTCTTAACTATGGCTACACCTTC

j_gene: TRBJ1-1
d_gene: .
v_gene: TRBV9
abundance: .
CDR3aa: CASSVSPRNTEAFF
CDR3nt: TGTGCCAGCAGCGTTAGCCCTAGGAACACTGAAGCTTTCTTT

j_gene: TRBJ2-2
d_gene: TRBD1
v_gene: TRBV5-4
abundance: .
CDR3aa: CASSGDRGLSGELFF
CDR3nt: TGTGCCAGCAGCGGGGACAGGGGGCTGTCCGGGGAGCTGTTTTTT

j_gene: TRBJ2-1
d_gene: .
v_gene: TRBV18
abundance: .
CDR3aa: CASSPYSGVSEQFF
CDR3nt: TGTGCCAGCTCACCATACTCGGGAGTGAGTGAGCAGTTCTTC

j_gene: TRBJ2-6
d_gene: .
v_gene: TRBV19
abundance: .
CDR3aa: CASSIGANSGANVLTF
CDR3nt: TGTGCCAGTAGTATAGGGGCGAACTCTGGGGCCAACGTCCTGACTTTC

j_gene: TRBJ1-2
d_gene: .
v_gene: TRBV5-8
abundance: .
CDR3aa: CASTRIGHYGYTF
CDR3nt: TGTGCCAGCACCCGGATCGGGCACTATGGCTACACCTTC

j_gene: TRBJ1-2
d_gene: TRBD1
v_gene: TRBV19
abundance: .
CDR3aa: CASSERGLGYGYTF
CDR3nt: TGTGCCAGTAGTGAAAGGGGGCTCGGCTATGGCTACACCTTC

j_gene: TRBJ2-1
d_gene: TRBD2
v_gene: TRBV14
abundance: .
CDR3aa: CASSPLVLAGGGGEQFF
CDR3nt: TGTGCCAGCAGCCCCCTGGTACTAGCGGGAGGCGGTGGTGAGCAGTTCTTC

j_gene: TRBJ2-1
d_gene: .
v_gene: TRBV5-1
abundance: .
CDR3aa: CASSLGLGEQFF
CDR3nt: TGCGCCAGCAGCTTGGGGTTAGGGGAGCAGTTCTTC

j_gene: TRBJ2-5
d_gene: TRBD2
v_gene: TRBV5-1
abundance: once
CDR3aa: CASSFGLAGAETQYF
CDR3nt: TGCGCCAGCAGCTTTGGGCTAGCGGGAGCAGAGACCCAGTACTTC